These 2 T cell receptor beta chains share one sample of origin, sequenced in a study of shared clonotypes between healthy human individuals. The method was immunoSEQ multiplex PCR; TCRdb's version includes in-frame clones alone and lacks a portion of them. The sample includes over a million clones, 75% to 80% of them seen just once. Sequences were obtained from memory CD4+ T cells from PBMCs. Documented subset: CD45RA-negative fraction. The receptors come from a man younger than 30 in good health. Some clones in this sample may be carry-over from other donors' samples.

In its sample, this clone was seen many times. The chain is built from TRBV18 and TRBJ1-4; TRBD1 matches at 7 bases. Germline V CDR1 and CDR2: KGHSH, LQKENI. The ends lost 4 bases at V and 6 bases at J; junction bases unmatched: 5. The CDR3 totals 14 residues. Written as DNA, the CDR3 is TGTGCCAGCTCACTGACAGGGATGGATGAAAAACTGTTTTTT. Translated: CASSLTGMDEKLFF. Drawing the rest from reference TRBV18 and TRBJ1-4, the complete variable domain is NAGVMQNPRHLVRRRGQEARLRCSPMKGHSHVYWYRQLPEEGLKFMVYLQKENIIDESGMPKERFSAEFPKEGPSILRIQQVVRGDSAAYFCASSLTGMDEKLFFGSGTQLSVL.

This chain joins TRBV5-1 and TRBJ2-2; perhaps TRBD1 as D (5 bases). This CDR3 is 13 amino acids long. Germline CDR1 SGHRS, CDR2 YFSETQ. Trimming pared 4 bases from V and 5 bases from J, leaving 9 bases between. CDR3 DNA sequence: TGCGCCAGCAGCACCCAGGGAACCGGGGAGCTGTTTTTT. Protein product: CASSTQGTGELFF.